This T cell receptor beta chain was documented in a study of shared clonotypes between healthy human individuals. Overall study results and limits: It was only blood that was sampled, and tissue repertoires likely differ.

The germline CDR1 and CDR2 sequences are KGHSH and LQKENI. V was pared by 8 bases and J by 1 base, with 10 bases of the junction left unmatched. The CDR3 has 15 residues. Points on this clone: Its antigen is undetermined.

The deep-level immunoSEQ assay was used. Produced via immunoSEQ multiplex PCR; TCRdb's table is partial and in-frame only. The data show some 1,600,000 clones, approximately 98% seen once. The chain combines TRBV18 with TRBJ2-7; 8 nucleotides line up with TRBD2. This TCR was sampled from a man aged 25-45 years in good health. Source material: naive CD4+ T cells sorted from blood. Subset given: CD45RA+ positively selected. The CDR3 region is CASHNSGTRSYEQYF. The CDR3 DNA reads as TGTGCCAGCCATAACTCCGGGACTAGGTCCTACGAGCAGTACTTC.